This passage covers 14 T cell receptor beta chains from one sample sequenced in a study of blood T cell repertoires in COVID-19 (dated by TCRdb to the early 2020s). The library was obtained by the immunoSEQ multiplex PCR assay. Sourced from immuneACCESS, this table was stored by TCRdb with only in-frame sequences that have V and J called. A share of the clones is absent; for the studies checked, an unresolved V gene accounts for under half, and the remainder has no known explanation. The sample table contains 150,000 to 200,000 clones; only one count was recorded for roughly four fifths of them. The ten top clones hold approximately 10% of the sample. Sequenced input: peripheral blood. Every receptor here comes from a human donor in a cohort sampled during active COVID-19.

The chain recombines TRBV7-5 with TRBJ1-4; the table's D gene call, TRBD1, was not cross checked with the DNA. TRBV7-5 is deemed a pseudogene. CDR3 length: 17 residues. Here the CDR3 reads CARSLAGRGRVNEKLFF. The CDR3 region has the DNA TGTGCCAGAAGCTTAGCTGGCAGGGGGCGCGTTAATGAAAAACTGTTTTTT.

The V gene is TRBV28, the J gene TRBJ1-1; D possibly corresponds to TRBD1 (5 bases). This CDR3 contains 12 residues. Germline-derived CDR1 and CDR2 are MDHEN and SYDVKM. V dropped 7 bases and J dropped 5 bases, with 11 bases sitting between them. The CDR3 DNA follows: TGTGCCAGCACCTTGGGGGGGACTGAAGCTTTCTTT. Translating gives CASTLGGTEAFF.

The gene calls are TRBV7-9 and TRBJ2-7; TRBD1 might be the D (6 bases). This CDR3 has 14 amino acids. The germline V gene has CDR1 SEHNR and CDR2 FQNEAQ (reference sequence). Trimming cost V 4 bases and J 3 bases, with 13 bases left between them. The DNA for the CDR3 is TGTGCCAGCAGCTCTAGGACAGCTCGCTACGAGCAGTACTTC. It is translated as CASSSRTARYEQYF.

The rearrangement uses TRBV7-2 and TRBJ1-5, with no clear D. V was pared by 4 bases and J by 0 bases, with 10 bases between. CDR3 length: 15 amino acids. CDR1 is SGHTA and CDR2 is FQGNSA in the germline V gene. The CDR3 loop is CASSSLPGSNQPQHF. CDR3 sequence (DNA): TGTGCCAGCAGCTCACTCCCCGGTAGCAATCAGCCCCAGCATTTT.

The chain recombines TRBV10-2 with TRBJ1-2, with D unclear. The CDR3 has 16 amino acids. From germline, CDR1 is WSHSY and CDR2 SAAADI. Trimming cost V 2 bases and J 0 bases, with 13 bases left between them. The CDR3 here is CASSERGRNANYGYTF. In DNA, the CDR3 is TGCGCCAGCAGTGAGAGAGGCAGAAATGCTAACTATGGCTACACCTTC.

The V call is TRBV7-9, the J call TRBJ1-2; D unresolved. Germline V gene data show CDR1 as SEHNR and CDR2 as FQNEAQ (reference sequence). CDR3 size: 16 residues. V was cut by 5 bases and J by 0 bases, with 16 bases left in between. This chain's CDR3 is CASSPQDLLANYGYTF. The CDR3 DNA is TGTGCCAGCAGCCCGCAGGATTTGTTAGCTAACTATGGCTACACCTTC.

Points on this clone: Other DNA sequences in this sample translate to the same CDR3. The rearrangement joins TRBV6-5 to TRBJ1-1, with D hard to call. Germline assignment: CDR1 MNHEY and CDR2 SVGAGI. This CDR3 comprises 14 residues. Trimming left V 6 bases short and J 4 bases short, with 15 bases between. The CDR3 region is CASSGSGGSTEAFF. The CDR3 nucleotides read TGTGCCAGCAGCGGCAGCGGAGGGAGCACTGAAGCTTTCTTT.

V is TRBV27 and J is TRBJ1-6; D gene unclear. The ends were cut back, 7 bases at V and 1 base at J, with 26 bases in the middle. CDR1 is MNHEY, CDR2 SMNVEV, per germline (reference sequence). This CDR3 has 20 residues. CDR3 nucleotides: TGTGCCAGCAAACCGATCCTCCAGGTTTCCCCGTTGTCCTATAATTCACCCCTCCACTTT. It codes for CASKPILQVSPLSYNSPLHF.

This CDR3 reads CASSEGLASGGSETQYF. In DNA form, the CDR3 reads TGTGCCAGCAGTGAAGGGCTGGCTAGCGGGGGATCGGAGACCCAGTACTTC. The V call is TRBV2, the J call TRBJ2-5; 10 bases align to TRBD2. The length of the CDR3 is 17 residues. Looked up from germline, CDR1 is SNHLY and CDR2 is FYNNEI. Trimming removed 1 base from V and 5 bases from J; junction bases left unmatched: 10.

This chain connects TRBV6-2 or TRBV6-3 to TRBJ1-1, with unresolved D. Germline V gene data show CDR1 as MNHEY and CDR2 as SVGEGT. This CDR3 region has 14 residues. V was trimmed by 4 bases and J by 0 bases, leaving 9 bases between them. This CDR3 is CASSSVNMNTEAFF. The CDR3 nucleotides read TGTGCCAGCAGTTCCGTAAATATGAACACTGAAGCTTTCTTT.

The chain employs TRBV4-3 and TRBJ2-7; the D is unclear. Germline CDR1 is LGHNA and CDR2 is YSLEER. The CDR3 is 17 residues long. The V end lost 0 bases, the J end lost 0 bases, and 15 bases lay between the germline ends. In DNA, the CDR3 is TGCGCCAGCAGCCAAGATTTTAGAAGCGCTAGCTCCTACGAGCAGTACTTC. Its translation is CASSQDFRSASSYEQYF.

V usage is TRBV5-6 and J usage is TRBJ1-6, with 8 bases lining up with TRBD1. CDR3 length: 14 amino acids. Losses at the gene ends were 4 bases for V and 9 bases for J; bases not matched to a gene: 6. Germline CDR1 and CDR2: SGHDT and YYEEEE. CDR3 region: CASSPTGVGSPLHF. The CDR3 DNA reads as TGTGCCAGCAGCCCGACAGGGGTTGGTTCACCCCTCCACTTT.

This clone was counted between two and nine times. The DNA for the CDR3 is TGTGCCTGGAGCCTGAGCACCGGGGAGCTGTTTTTT. Residues: CAWSLSTGELFF. The chain employs TRBV30 and TRBJ2-2; D is unresolved. CDR1 GTSNPN and CDR2 SVGIG come from the germline V gene (reference sequence). V dropped 3 bases and J dropped 4 bases, with 6 bases sitting between them. The CDR3 loop spans 12 amino acids.

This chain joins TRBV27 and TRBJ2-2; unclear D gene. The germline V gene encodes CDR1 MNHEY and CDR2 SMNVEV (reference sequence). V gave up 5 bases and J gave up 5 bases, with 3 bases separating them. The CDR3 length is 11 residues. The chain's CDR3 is CASSRTGELFF. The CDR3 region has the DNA TGTGCCAGCAGTCGTACCGGGGAGCTGTTTTTT.